The next 7 T cell receptor beta chains were all read from a single sample in a study of T cell responses to AZD1222 COVID-19 vaccine. Sequencing used immunoSEQ multiplex PCR; TCRdb keeps in-frame clones, though not all of them. The table has 95,000 to 150,000 clones, 80% to 90% seen once. The specimen was peripheral blood, collected on day 0 of AZD1222 vaccination. The receptors originated from an adult in good health.

The rearrangement uses TRBV5-8 and TRBJ2-1, with 10 bases lining up with TRBD1. Losses at the gene ends were 4 bases for V and 7 bases for J; bases not matched to a gene: 8. In germline, CDR1 is SGHTS, CDR2 YDEGEE. The CDR3 totals 15 residues. CDR3 in DNA: TGTGCCAGCAGCCCTCGGACAGGGGGTACGAATGAGCAGTTCTTC. As protein: CASSPRTGGTNEQFF.

The chain carries TRBV7-9 and TRBJ2-7; D might be TRBD1 (5 bases). From germline, CDR1 is SEHNR and CDR2 FQNEAQ (reference sequence). Trimming shortened V by 2 bases and J by 3 bases, and 5 bases separated the two germline ends. The CDR3 consists of 12 residues. The CDR3 protein is CASSLQGYEQYF. The CDR3 bases are TGTGCCAGCAGCTTACAGGGCTACGAGCAGTACTTC.

The chain employs TRBV6-2 or TRBV6-3 and TRBJ2-5; D may be TRBD2 (6 bases). Trimming took off 2 bases at V and 8 bases at J, with 27 bases between the two ends. The CDR3 extends over 18 amino acids. The germline V gene encodes CDR1 MNHEY and CDR2 SVGEGT. The CDR3 sequence: CASSYRRERDIGRSTQYF. The CDR3 nucleotides read TGTGCCAGCAGTTACCGACGGGAGCGTGATATAGGGAGAAGTACCCAGTACTTC.

In DNA, the CDR3 is TGTGCCAGCAGCCAGGGCGCAGGGACTGGGGCCAACGTCCTGACTTTC. This translates into CASSQGAGTGANVLTF. The J gene is TRBJ2-6, the V gene TRBV3-1 (or the pseudogene TRBV3-2), with D perhaps TRBD1 (5 bases). CDR1 and CDR2 from the germline V gene are LGHDT and YNNKEL (reference sequence). V was pared by 3 bases and J by 2 bases, with 11 bases between. This CDR3 has 16 amino acids.

V and J are TRBV28 and TRBJ1-5, with D perhaps TRBD1 (5 bases). Germline CDR1 and CDR2: MDHEN and SYDVKM. The ends were cut back, 1 base at V and 5 bases at J, with 15 bases in the middle. The CDR3 sequence is 16 residues long. The CDR3 reads CASSLLGTVQDQPQHF. CDR3 in DNA: TGTGCCAGCAGTTTATTAGGGACGGTCCAAGATCAGCCCCAGCATTTT.

The CDR3: CASSHFDVTKPLPTDTQYF. DNA for the CDR3: TGTGCCAGCAGCCATTTTGACGTGACTAAACCGCTCCCCACAGATACGCAGTATTTT. V gene TRBV3-1 (or the pseudogene TRBV3-2) combines with J gene TRBJ2-3; D may be TRBD2 (5 bases). Trimming removed 3 bases at V and 2 bases at J, with 24 bases between. This CDR3 is built from 19 residues. Germline values: CDR1 LGHDT, CDR2 YNNKEL (reference sequence).

The chain employs TRBV28 and TRBJ1-1; D is uncertain. The CDR3 runs to 14 residues. Trimming took 6 bases from V and 0 from J, leaving 11 bases between them. Germline CDR1 and CDR2: MDHEN and SYDVKM. The CDR3 nucleotides are TGTGCCAGCAGGCCCGCCGGGGTGAACACTGAAGCTTTCTTT. Encoded protein: CASRPAGVNTEAFF.